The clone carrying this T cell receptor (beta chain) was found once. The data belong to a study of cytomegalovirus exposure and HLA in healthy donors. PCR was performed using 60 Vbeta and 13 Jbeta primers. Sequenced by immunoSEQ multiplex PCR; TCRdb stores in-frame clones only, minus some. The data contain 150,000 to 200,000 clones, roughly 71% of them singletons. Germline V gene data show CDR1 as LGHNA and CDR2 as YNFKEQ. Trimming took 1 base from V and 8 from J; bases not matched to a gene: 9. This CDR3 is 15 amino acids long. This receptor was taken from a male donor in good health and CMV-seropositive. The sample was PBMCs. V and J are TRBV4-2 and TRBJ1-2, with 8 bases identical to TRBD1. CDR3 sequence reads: CASSQGKDRERGYTF. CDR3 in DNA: TGTGCCAGCAGCCAAGGGAAGGACAGGGAGCGGGGCTACACCTTC.